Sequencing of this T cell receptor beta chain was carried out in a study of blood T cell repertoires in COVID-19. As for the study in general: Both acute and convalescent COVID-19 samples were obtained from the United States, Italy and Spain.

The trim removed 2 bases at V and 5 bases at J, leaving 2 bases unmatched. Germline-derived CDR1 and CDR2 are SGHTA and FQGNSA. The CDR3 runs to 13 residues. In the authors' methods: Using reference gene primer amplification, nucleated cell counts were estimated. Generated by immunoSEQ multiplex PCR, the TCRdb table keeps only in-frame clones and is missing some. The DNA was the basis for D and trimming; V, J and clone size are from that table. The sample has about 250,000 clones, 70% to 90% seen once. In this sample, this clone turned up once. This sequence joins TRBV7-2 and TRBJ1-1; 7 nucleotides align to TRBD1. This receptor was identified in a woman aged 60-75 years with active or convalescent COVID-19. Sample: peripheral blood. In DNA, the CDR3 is TGTGCCAGCAGCTTATCCAGGGGGACTGAAGCTTTCTTT. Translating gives CASSLSRGTEAFF.